The rows below give T cell receptor beta chains drawn from one sample of a study of cytomegalovirus exposure and HLA in healthy donors. The method was immunoSEQ multiplex PCR; TCRdb's version includes in-frame clones alone and lacks a portion of them. The sample is made up of approximately 47,000 clones, and the top ten hold about 15% of it. The source material was PBMCs. The receptors were sampled from a male donor in good health and CMV-seronegative. Both conserved end residues are part of each CDR3. The D gene is left open where the match is weak.

>TRBD2|15|TRBJ2-7|TRBV4-2
CASSQVSVGGNEQYF
TGTGCCAGCAGCCAAGTCTCGGTGGGAGGGAACGAGCAGTACTTC
>TRBD2|16|TRBJ2-7|TRBV4-2
CASSQSGLAGKNEQYF
TGTGCCAGCAGCCAGAGCGGGCTAGCGGGGAAGAACGAGCAGTACTTC
>TRBD2|15|TRBJ2-1|TRBV4-2
CASSQSGGSYNEQFF
TGTGCCAGCAGCCAAAGCGGGGGGTCTTACAATGAGCAGTTCTTC
>-|15|TRBJ1-2|TRBV19
CASSIQKDSNYGYTF
TGTGCCAGTAGTATCCAAAAAGACAGTAACTATGGCTACACCTTC
>TRBD1|14|TRBJ2-7|TRBV5-4
CASSPPGQNNEQYF
TGTGCCAGCAGCCCGCCGGGACAGAACAACGAGCAGTACTTC
>TRBD1|13|TRBJ1-1|TRBV19
CASRGTGGGQAFF
TGTGCCAGTAGAGGGACAGGGGGTGGACAAGCTTTCTTT
>TRBD1|18|TRBJ2-6|TRBV9
CASSGPGTGRSGANVLTF
TGTGCCAGCAGCGGACCCGGGACAGGTAGATCTGGGGCCAACGTCCTGACTTTC
>-|14|TRBJ1-4|TRBV30
CAWNAGETSEKLFF
TGTGCCTGGAACGCAGGGGAGACCAGCGAAAAACTGTTTTTT
>TRBD1|15|TRBJ1-4|TRBV6-1
CASSELTGSGEKLFF
TGTGCCAGCAGTGAATTGACAGGGTCGGGTGAAAAACTGTTTTTT
>TRBD1|12|TRBJ1-1|TRBV15
CATQTGFTEAFF
TGTGCCACCCAGACAGGGTTCACTGAAGCTTTCTTT
>-|14|TRBJ2-7|TRBV9
CASSALDSPYEQYF
TGTGCCAGCAGCGCCCTCGACTCGCCTTACGAGCAGTACTTC
>-|15|TRBJ1-6|TRBV6-5
CASSAAGPGDSPLHF
TGTGCCAGCAGTGCCGCAGGCCCCGGGGATTCACCCCTCCACTTT
>TRBD1|16|TRBJ1-5|TRBV11-2
CASSLGPGTGGQPQHF
TGTGCCAGCAGCTTGGGTCCGGGAACAGGGGGGCAGCCCCAGCATTTT
>TRBD1|13|TRBJ2-5|TRBV7-9
CASSRTGQETQYF
TGTGCCAGCAGCCGGACAGGCCAAGAGACCCAGTACTTC
>TRBD1|15|TRBJ2-5|TRBV19
CASSIEGTGGETQYF
TGTGCCAGTAGTATAGAGGGGACAGGGGGCGAGACCCAGTACTTC
>TRBD1|15|TRBJ2-7|TRBV6-5
CASGQRGRGTYEQYF
TGTGCCAGCGGCCAACGGGGCAGGGGGACCTACGAGCAGTACTTC
>TRBD2|15|TRBJ2-7|TRBV6-5
CASSYGAGGNYEQYF
TGTGCCAGCAGTTACGGCGCGGGGGGTAACTACGAGCAGTACTTC
>-|14|TRBJ2-7|TRBV14
CASSLEQGPHEQYF
TGTGCCAGCAGCCTGGAACAGGGCCCCCACGAGCAGTACTTC
>-|14|TRBJ1-6|TRBV4-2
CASSQGRWDSPLHF
TGTGCCAGCAGCCAAGGGAGGTGGGATTCACCCCTCCACTTT
>TRBD1|13|TRBJ1-1|TRBV29-1
CSVDRGLNTEAFF
TGCAGCGTTGACAGGGGGCTGAACACTGAAGCTTTCTTT
>TRBD1|15|TRBJ2-5|TRBV7-9
CASSTGTGLSETQYF
TGTGCCAGCAGCACCGGGACAGGGCTATCAGAGACCCAGTACTTC
>TRBD1|15|TRBJ2-1|TRBV14
CASSPMGTGVNEQFF
TGTGCCAGCAGCCCTATGGGGACAGGGGTCAATGAGCAGTTCTTC
>TRBD1|13|TRBJ1-1|TRBV18
CASSLDRDTEAFF
TGTGCCAGCTCACTTGACAGGGACACTGAAGCTTTCTTT
>-|16|TRBJ2-5|TRBV4-1
CASSQDKARGGETQYF
TGCGCCAGCAGCCAAGATAAGGCCAGGGGCGGAGAGACCCAGTACTTC
>-|14|TRBJ1-2|TRBV19
CASSIPLSNYGYTF
TGTGCCAGTAGTATCCCCCTATCTAACTATGGCTACACCTTC
>TRBD2|13|TRBJ2-5|TRBV19
CASRGLGQETQYF
TGTGCCAGTAGGGGACTAGGGCAAGAGACCCAGTACTTC
>-|12|TRBJ2-7|TRBV6-1
CASSASLWEQYF
TGTGCCAGCAGTGCATCACTGTGGGAGCAGTACTTC
>-|12|TRBJ1-1|TRBV5-1
CASSLGQVEAFF
TGCGCCAGCAGCTTAGGACAAGTTGAAGCTTTCTTT
>-|18|TRBJ2-4|TRBV18
CASSPLVSGWDTKNIQYF
TGTGCCAGCTCACCATTGGTTTCAGGGTGGGATACCAAAAACATTCAGTACTTC
>TRBD1|15|TRBJ1-1|TRBV4-1
CASSRDGQGSPEAFF
TGCGCCAGCAGCAGAGACGGACAGGGAAGCCCTGAAGCTTTCTTT
>TRBD1|16|TRBJ2-7|TRBV2
CASRDLDRQRTYEQYF
TGTGCCAGCAGGGACTTGGACAGGCAGAGGACCTACGAGCAGTACTTC
>TRBD2|15|TRBJ2-5|TRBV6-5
CASKEAGAKFETQYF
TGTGCCAGCAAGGAAGCGGGGGCCAAGTTTGAGACCCAGTACTTC